The rows below give T cell receptor beta chains drawn from one sample of a study of blood T cell repertoires in COVID-19. Clones were read by immunoSEQ multiplex PCR, and TCRdb kept only the in-frame ones, dropping some. The repertoire holds 190,000 or so clones, with approximately 84% as singletons. The sequenced material came from peripheral blood. These receptors came from a human donor with acute or convalescent COVID-19. The donor label of this sample is uncertain. Each CDR3 is given with its conserved first and last residue. A D gene is named only where the DNA matches it firmly. The listing skips clone size in some rows; elsewhere it reads once, few, many or a size class.

d_call	clone_size	v_call	cdr3_length	j_call	cdr3_nt	cdr3_aa
NA	NA	TRBV7-9	14	TRBJ1-5	TGTGCCAGCAGCTACGGACAGACCAATCAGCCCCAGCATTTT	CASSYGQTNQPQHF
TRBD1	NA	TRBV27	15	TRBJ1-2	TGTGCCAGCAGTTCGGCGGGACAGCTAAACTATGGCTACACCTTC	CASSSAGQLNYGYTF
TRBD2	NA	TRBV5-4	16	TRBJ2-1	TGTGCCAGCAGCTTGGCCGGGACTAGCGGGAGGAATGAGCAGTTCTTC	CASSLAGTSGRNEQFF
NA	NA	TRBV7-3	17	TRBJ2-3	TGTGCCAGCAGCTTATCAAAGGCGGGAATAACGTCAGATACGCAGTATTTT	CASSLSKAGITSDTQYF
TRBD1	NA	TRBV3-1/TRBV3-2	13	TRBJ2-7	TGTGCCAGCAGCCAGACAGGGAACTACGAGCAGTACTTC	CASSQTGNYEQYF
NA	NA	TRBV5-8	14	TRBJ2-7	TGTGTGAGCGGTCCGGGACTGGGTCCCCGCGAGCAGTACTTC	CVSGPGLGPREQYF
NA	NA	TRBV27	13	TRBJ2-7	TGTGCCAGCAGTTTTCTAAGCTCCTACGAGCAGTACTTC	CASSFLSSYEQYF
NA	once	TRBV29-1	14	TRBJ1-4	TGCAGCGTTAATTTCCAGGGGAAAAATGAAAAACTGTTTTTT	CSVNFQGKNEKLFF
NA	NA	TRBV3-1/TRBV3-2	12	TRBJ1-5	TGTGCCAGCAGCCAAGCTAATCAGCCCCAGCATTTT	CASSQANQPQHF
NA	NA	TRBV12-3/TRBV12-4	12	TRBJ2-3	TGTGCCAGCACCTGGGGGCGGGATACGCAGTATTTT	CASTWGRDTQYF
TRBD1	few	TRBV5-5	14	TRBJ2-5	TGTGCCAGCAGCGTCGGGACAGGGGGAGAGACCCAGTACTTC	CASSVGTGGETQYF
TRBD1	few	TRBV19	14	TRBJ1-2	TGTGCCAGTAGGCCTCAGGACAGGGCCTATGGCTACACCTTC	CASRPQDRAYGYTF
TRBD1	few	TRBV11-2	13	TRBJ1-3	TGTGCCAGCAGCTTGGACAGGGGAAACACCATATATTTT	CASSLDRGNTIYF
NA	NA	TRBV7-3	15	TRBJ1-2	TGTGCCAGCAGCCCGAGGTGGCAGGGCGACTATGGCTACACCTTC	CASSPRWQGDYGYTF
NA	NA	TRBV7-2	15	TRBJ2-7	TGTGCCAGCAGCTCTGGGGGCCTGGGAAGCTACGAGCAGTACTTC	CASSSGGLGSYEQYF
NA	NA	TRBV2	13	TRBJ1-6	TGTGCCAGCAGCGAGAGCAGCGCCCTCCTGCTCCACTTT	CASSESSALLLHF
NA	NA	TRBV7-9	13	TRBJ2-3	TGTGCCAGCAGCCTTGGACTGTTCAATACGCAGTATTTT	CASSLGLFNTQYF
NA	NA	TRBV12-3/TRBV12-4	11	TRBJ2-1	TGTGCCAGCAGCCTTGTCAATGAGCAGTTCTTC	CASSLVNEQFF
NA	NA	TRBV5-1	14	TRBJ1-1	TGCGCCAGCCTACCCGGGGGGATCGGAACTGAAGCTTTCTTT	CASLPGGIGTEAFF
NA	once	TRBV7-9	13	TRBJ1-5	TGTGCCAGCAGCTACTATAGCAATCAGCCCCAGCATTTT	CASSYYSNQPQHF
TRBD2	NA	TRBV4-3	15	TRBJ2-7	TGCGCCAGCAGCCAAGGACTAGCGGGAGGTTACGAGCAGTACTTC	CASSQGLAGGYEQYF
TRBD2	NA	TRBV11-3	16	TRBJ2-1	TGTGCCAGCAGCTTAGGGACTAGCGGGAGGCACAATGAGCAGTTCTTC	CASSLGTSGRHNEQFF
TRBD1	NA	TRBV11-3	16	TRBJ2-5	TGTGCCAGCAGCCTCGGCCGGGACAGGGGGCTGGGGACCCAGTACTTC	CASSLGRDRGLGTQYF
TRBD1	NA	TRBV6-6	14	TRBJ1-2	TGTGCCAGCAGTCAGAATGGACAGGGGGTTGGCTACACCTTC	CASSQNGQGVGYTF
TRBD2	NA	TRBV5-4	15	TRBJ2-1	TGTGCCAGCAGCTTGTTCCTAGCGGGAGACAATGAGCAGTTCTTC	CASSLFLAGDNEQFF
TRBD1	NA	TRBV27	14	TRBJ1-1	TGTGCCAGCAGTTCGAGGACAGGGGCGACTGAAGCTTTCTTT	CASSSRTGATEAFF
TRBD2	NA	TRBV30	15	TRBJ2-1	TGTGCCTGGAAGACTAGCGGCACCTCCTACAATGAGCAGTTCTTC	CAWKTSGTSYNEQFF
TRBD2	NA	TRBV7-6	18	TRBJ2-2	TGTGCCAGCAGCTTAACTCCGGGACTAGCGTCGAACACCGGGGAGCTGTTTTTT	CASSLTPGLASNTGELFF
NA	few	TRBV7-8	19	TRBJ2-6	TGTGCCAGCAGCCTGGAGGGAGGAATAGTGAGCTCTGGGGCCAACGTCCTGACTTTC	CASSLEGGIVSSGANVLTF
TRBD1	NA	TRBV5-1	14	TRBJ1-1	TGCGCCAGCAGCTTGGGGGGGACAGTAGCTGAAGCTTTCTTT	CASSLGGTVAEAFF
TRBD2	NA	TRBV7-9	16	TRBJ2-5	TGTGCCAGCAGCAGAGGGCTAGCGGACCCTCAAGAGACCCAGTACTTC	CASSRGLADPQETQYF
NA	once	TRBV11-2	14	TRBJ1-2	TGTGCCAGCAGCTTTCCCGGACAGTACTATGGCTACACCTTC	CASSFPGQYYGYTF
NA	NA	TRBV2	16	TRBJ2-2	TGTGCCAGCAGTGAAATGGGGGCTCCGAACACCGGGGAGCTGTTTTTT	CASSEMGAPNTGELFF
NA	NA	TRBV19	15	TRBJ1-5	TGTGCCAGTAGTATCGTGGCGGAGGGCAATCAGCCCCAGCATTTT	CASSIVAEGNQPQHF
NA	few	TRBV5-6	14	TRBJ2-5	TGTGCCAGCAGCTCGGACTACCACCAAGAGACCCAGTACTTC	CASSSDYHQETQYF